The clone carrying this T cell receptor beta chain turned up a few times. Its cognate antigen is unknown. Healthy bone marrow donors made up the donors. The data were taken from a study of cytomegalovirus exposure and HLA in healthy donors. The study, taken as a whole, reports: A further, later analysis showed that HLA-associated TCR beta chains (compared with equally common others) were more clonally expanded.

The CDR3 runs to 16 residues. Germline trimming cut 3 bases from V and 4 bases from J; bases unmatched to any gene: 7. Germline values: CDR1 LNHDA, CDR2 SQIVND (reference sequence). The primer mix had 60 Vbeta and 13 Jbeta primers. TCRdb's copy holds only in-frame clones and misses some; the assay was immunoSEQ multiplex PCR. The data contain 150,000 to 200,000 clones, around 77% of them singletons. The specimen sequenced was PBMCs. The V and J genes are TRBV19 and TRBJ2-1; 9 bases align to TRBD2. This receptor was taken from a woman in her thirties in good health and CMV-seronegative. CDR3 amino acids: CASSIGAGGMYNEQFF. CDR3 bases: TGTGCCAGTAGTATCGGGGCGGGGGGGATGTACAATGAGCAGTTCTTC.